What follows are 10 T cell receptor beta chains derived from one specimen sequenced in a study of graft-versus-host responses after intestinal transplantation. Sequenced by immunoSEQ multiplex PCR; TCRdb stores in-frame clones only, minus some. Of under 45,000 clones listed, roughly 91% were seen once; the top ten hold roughly 7.1%. The specimen was PBMCs, collected roughly 270 days after transplant. Receptors were obtained from a human patient who received an intestinal transplant, so some T cells may come from the graft donor.

This sequence joins TRBV7-9 and TRBJ2-1; 8 bases agree with TRBD2. Trimming cost V 0 bases and J 2 bases; bases outside gene matches: 3. The germline V gene has CDR1 SEHNR and CDR2 FQNEAQ (reference sequence). The CDR3 runs to 16 residues. CDR3 residues: CASSLADGGAYNEQFF. The DNA of the CDR3 is TGTGCCAGCAGCTTAGCGGACGGGGGGGCCTACAATGAGCAGTTCTTC.

V and J are TRBV5-1 and TRBJ1-4; TRBD1 is a possible D gene (5 bases). The CDR3 totals 13 residues. Germline loops: CDR1 SGHRS, CDR2 YFSETQ. Trimming cost V 5 bases and J 7 bases, with 12 bases left between them. The DNA of the CDR3 is TGCGCCAGCAGATCGGGGCTAAGTGAAAAACTGTTTTTT. It encodes CASRSGLSEKLFF. The full variable domain, rest sourced from reference TRBV5-1 and TRBJ1-4, is KAGVTQTPRYLIKTRGQQVTLSCSPISGHRSVSWYQQTPGQGLQFLFEYFSETQRNKGNFPGRFSGRQFSNSRSEMNVSTLELGDSALYLCASRSGLSEKLFFGSGTQLSVL.

V is TRBV7-9 and J is TRBJ1-2; no reliable D call. Germline V CDR1 and CDR2: SEHNR, FQNEAQ (reference sequence). Trimming took 0 bases from V and 4 from J, leaving 15 bases between them. The CDR3 extends over 16 amino acids. The CDR3 protein is CASSLALEGELYGYTF. The DNA of the CDR3 is TGTGCCAGCAGCTTAGCGCTGGAGGGAGAGCTCTATGGCTACACCTTC.

This sequence joins TRBV6-1 and TRBJ2-7, with D perhaps matching TRBD2 (5 bases). The CDR3 is 15 amino acids. V dropped 2 bases and J dropped 3 bases, with 14 bases sitting between them. Germline CDR1 reads MNHNS; CDR2 reads SASEGT. CDR3: CASSELRGKHYEQYF. The DNA for the CDR3 is TGTGCCAGCAGTGAACTAAGAGGGAAGCACTACGAGCAGTACTTC.

The genes are TRBV6-1 and TRBJ1-1; D gene unclear. This CDR3 is 13 amino acids long. Trimming cost V 3 bases and J 5 bases, with 10 bases left between them. The V gene's germline CDR1 is MNHNS and CDR2 SASEGT. This chain's CDR3 is CASSDGIRTEAFF. In DNA, the CDR3 is TGTGCCAGCAGTGACGGCATAAGGACTGAAGCTTTCTTT.

The V and J genes are TRBV28 and TRBJ2-7, with D perhaps matching TRBD2 (5 bases). Germline V lookup: CDR1 MDHEN, CDR2 SYDVKM. V lost 10 bases to trimming and J lost 2 bases, with 12 bases between them. The CDR3 sequence is 12 residues long. This CDR3 reads CATEGPTYEQYF. The CDR3 region has the DNA TGTGCCACTGAGGGCCCTACCTACGAGCAGTACTTC.

The chain employs TRBV10-1 and TRBJ2-2; D not resolved. In germline, CDR1 is WNHNN, CDR2 SYGVQD (reference sequence). The CDR3 loop spans 16 amino acids. V was trimmed by 2 bases and J by 6 bases, leaving 16 bases between them. The CDR3 here is CASSETPYRGPGELFF. CDR3 DNA sequence: TGCGCCAGCAGTGAGACGCCGTATCGAGGTCCCGGGGAGCTGTTTTTT.

This chain links TRBV15 with TRBJ2-7; 8 bases align to TRBD1. Per germline, CDR1 LNHNV and CDR2 YYDKDF (reference sequence). Germline trimming cut 0 bases from V and 7 bases from J; bases unmatched to any gene: 14. The CDR3 sequence is 17 residues long. The CDR3 DNA follows: TGTGCCACCAGCAGAGACATCCCCGGACAGGGAAGTTGGGAGCAGTACTTC. It yields the protein CATSRDIPGQGSWEQYF.

The gene calls are TRBV9 and TRBJ2-2; D is unclear. The CDR3 contains 12 residues. Germline V gene lookup returns CDR1 SGDLS and CDR2 YYNGEE. Trimming stripped 0 bases from V and 7 bases from J, with 4 bases between. The CDR3 DNA follows: TGTGCCAGCAGCGTAGGGAACGGGGAGCTGTTTTTT. It yields the protein CASSVGNGELFF. The complete variable domain, with remaining parts taken from reference TRBV9 and TRBJ2-2, reads DSGVTQTPKHLITATGQRVTLRCSPRSGDLSVYWYQQSLDQGLQFLIQYYNGEERAKGNILERFSAQQFPDLHSELNLSSLELGDSALYFCASSVGNGELFFGEGSRLTVL.

This sequence joins TRBV6-5 and TRBJ2-7; D possibly matches TRBD1 or TRBD2 (7 bases each). Germline V gives CDR1 MNHEY, CDR2 SVGAGI. There are 12 residues in the CDR3. With 5 bases removed from V and 6 bases from J, the gap between germline ends came to 11 bases. CDR3 sequence reads: CASSPGGVEQYF. CDR3 in DNA: TGTGCCAGCAGTCCAGGGGGGGTCGAGCAGTACTTC.